Listed below are T cell receptor beta chains from one sample, sequenced in a study of T cell responses to AZD1222 COVID-19 vaccine. Assay used: immunoSEQ multiplex PCR; TCRdb lists only in-frame clones, some missing. The sample includes hundreds of thousands of clones, approximately 94% of them seen just once. The sequencing here drew on peripheral blood, taken 28 days after the second AZD1222 dose. The origin of the receptors is an adult who received the AZD1222 COVID-19 vaccine. Both conserved end residues are part of each CDR3. Fields, in order: J gene, V gene, clone size, D gene, CDR3 DNA, CDR3 protein. D genes are given only for firm matches. Size values are once, few and many counts, or a class for expanded clones, and some rows have none.

TRBJ2-3 | TRBV24-1 | NA | NA | TGTGCCACCAGTGATTCCCCGGGCGGACGGGGGAAAGATACGCAGTATTTT | CATSDSPGGRGKDTQYF
TRBJ2-7 | TRBV30 | NA | TRBD2 | TGTGCCTGGAGTAAACTAGCGGGTTCCTACGAGCAGTACTTC | CAWSKLAGSYEQYF
TRBJ2-5 | TRBV7-2 | NA | TRBD1 | TGTGCCAGCAGCTTGCAGGGGGCACAAGAGACCCAGTACTTC | CASSLQGAQETQYF
TRBJ2-3 | TRBV4-2 | NA | TRBD2 | TGTGCCAGCAGCCCGCGGGAGGCTACCACAGATACGCAGTATTTT | CASSPREATTDTQYF
TRBJ2-7 | TRBV24-1 | NA | NA | TGTGCCACCGGCCAACAGGGTAGGGACGAGCAGTACTTC | CATGQQGRDEQYF
TRBJ2-7 | TRBV4-1 | NA | TRBD2 | TGCCCCAGCAGCCACGCGGGGCGGGGGGGGTTCTCCTACGAGCAGTACTTC | CPSSHAGRGGFSYEQYF
TRBJ1-6 | TRBV5-1 | NA | TRBD1 | TGCGCCAGCAGCATAACGGGACAGGGACTTAATTCACCCCTCCACTTT | CASSITGQGLNSPLHF
TRBJ2-4 | TRBV6-1 | NA | NA | TGTGCCAGCAGTGAAGGGTGGTTCCGCGCCAAAAACATTCAGTACTTC | CASSEGWFRAKNIQYF
TRBJ2-7 | TRBV4-1 | NA | NA | TGCGCCAGCAGCCAACGTCCCCTCGGCGGACAGAGCTACGAGCAGTACTTC | CASSQRPLGGQSYEQYF
TRBJ1-1 | TRBV10-2 | NA | TRBD1 | TGCGCCAGCAGAGTAGGGAAGACAGGGATTGAAGCTTTCTTT | CASRVGKTGIEAFF
TRBJ1-2 | TRBV19 | NA | NA | TGTGCCAGTTACAGGGACTATGGCTACACCTTC | CASYRDYGYTF
TRBJ2-7 | TRBV4-2 | NA | TRBD2 | TGTGCCAGCAGCCAAGGGTCTAGCGGGTCTGTCGAGCAGTACTTC | CASSQGSSGSVEQYF
TRBJ2-1 | TRBV10-3 | NA | TRBD2 | TGTGCCATCAGTCCCGGGACTAGCGGAGCCTCCTACAATGAGCAGTTCTTC | CAISPGTSGASYNEQFF
TRBJ1-4 | TRBV18 | NA | TRBD1 | TGTGCCAGCTCACAAGACAGGGCACACGAAAAACTGTTTTTT | CASSQDRAHEKLFF
TRBJ1-1 | TRBV24-1 | NA | TRBD1 | TGTGCCACCAGTGACCCTGGGACAGGGAACACTGAAGCTTTCTTT | CATSDPGTGNTEAFF
TRBJ1-5 | TRBV28 | NA | NA | TGTGCCAGCAGTTTTTCAGGCAGTTATAGCAATCAGCCCCAGCATTTT | CASSFSGSYSNQPQHF
TRBJ1-1 | TRBV18 | NA | NA | TGTGCCAGCTCCCAAGGGGGGGGGCAGGCCAACACTGAAGCTTTCTTT | CASSQGGGQANTEAFF
TRBJ1-1 | TRBV3-1/TRBV3-2 | NA | NA | TGTGCCAGCAGCCAACTGGAGGACACTGAAGCTTTCTTT | CASSQLEDTEAFF
TRBJ2-7 | TRBV30 | NA | NA | TGTGCCTGGAGTGGGTTGGGGACCGAGCAGTACTTC | CAWSGLGTEQYF
TRBJ2-7 | TRBV15 | NA | NA | TGTGCCACCAGCCGAGGGTCAGGGTTTGGGCAGTACTTC | CATSRGSGFGQYF
TRBJ2-5 | TRBV7-9 | NA | TRBD2 | TGTGCCAGCAGCCCCGGGGTAGCGGGGGGGCAAGAGACCCAGTACTTC | CASSPGVAGGQETQYF
TRBJ2-1 | TRBV2 | NA | NA | TGTGCCAGCCTGCCCGAAGTAGCGAAGAACAATGAGCAGTTCTTC | CASLPEVAKNNEQFF
TRBJ1-3 | TRBV7-9 | NA | TRBD1 | TGTGCCAGCAGCCCCGACAGGGGGCTTGTGGTACGGGGAAACACCATATATTTT | CASSPDRGLVVRGNTIYF
TRBJ2-3 | TRBV29-1 | NA | NA | TGCAGCGGCCTAAGTCGTGGATTCACAGATACGCAGTATTTT | CSGLSRGFTDTQYF
TRBJ2-7 | TRBV5-1 | once | TRBD1 | TGCGCCAGCAGCTCGCTGGACAGGTCGACGGCCTACGAGCAGTACTTC | CASSSLDRSTAYEQYF
TRBJ1-1 | TRBV7-9 | NA | TRBD1 | TGTGCCAGCAGGACAGGGGAGGCGAACACTGAAGCTTTCTTT | CASRTGEANTEAFF
TRBJ2-7 | TRBV4-3 | NA | TRBD2 | TGCGCCAGCAGCCAAGGGACTAGAACCGGCTACGAGCAGTACTTC | CASSQGTRTGYEQYF
TRBJ1-5 | TRBV24-1 | NA | NA | TGTGCCACCAGTGACGGACCCAGACTGGGGCCCCAGCATTTT | CATSDGPRLGPQHF
TRBJ2-2 | TRBV10-3 | once | NA | TGTGCCATCAGTGAGTCTTGGGAGAGGGAGCTGTTTTTT | CAISESWERELFF
TRBJ1-2 | TRBV20-1 | NA | TRBD1 | TGCAGTGCTAGTCACGGGACAGGGGGTGGCTACACCTTC | CSASHGTGGGYTF
TRBJ2-4 | TRBV7-3 | NA | TRBD2 | TGTGCCAGCAGCCTTTTCATGAGCGGGGCGAAAAACATTCAGTACTTC | CASSLFMSGAKNIQYF
TRBJ1-6 | TRBV4-1 | NA | NA | TGCGCCAGCAGCCAACTTCCCCAACAGGGATTTAATTCACCCCTCCACTTT | CASSQLPQQGFNSPLHF
TRBJ1-1 | TRBV28 | NA | NA | TGTGCCAGCAGTCCCCCAGGGGCGCTCACTGAAGCTTTCTTT | CASSPPGALTEAFF